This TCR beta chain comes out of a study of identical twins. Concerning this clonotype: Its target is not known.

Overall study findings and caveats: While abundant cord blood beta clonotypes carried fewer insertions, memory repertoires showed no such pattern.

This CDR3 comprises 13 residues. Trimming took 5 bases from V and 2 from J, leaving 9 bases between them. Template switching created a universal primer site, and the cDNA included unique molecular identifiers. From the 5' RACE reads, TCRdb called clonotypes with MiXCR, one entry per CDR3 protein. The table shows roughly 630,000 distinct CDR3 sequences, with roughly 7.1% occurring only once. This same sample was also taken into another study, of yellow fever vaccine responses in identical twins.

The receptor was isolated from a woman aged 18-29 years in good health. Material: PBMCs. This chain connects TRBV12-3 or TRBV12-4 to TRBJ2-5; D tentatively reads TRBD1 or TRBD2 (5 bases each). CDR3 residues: CASSGWGQETQYF. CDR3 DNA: TGTGCCAGCAGTGGGTGGGGGCAAGAGACCCAGTACTTC.